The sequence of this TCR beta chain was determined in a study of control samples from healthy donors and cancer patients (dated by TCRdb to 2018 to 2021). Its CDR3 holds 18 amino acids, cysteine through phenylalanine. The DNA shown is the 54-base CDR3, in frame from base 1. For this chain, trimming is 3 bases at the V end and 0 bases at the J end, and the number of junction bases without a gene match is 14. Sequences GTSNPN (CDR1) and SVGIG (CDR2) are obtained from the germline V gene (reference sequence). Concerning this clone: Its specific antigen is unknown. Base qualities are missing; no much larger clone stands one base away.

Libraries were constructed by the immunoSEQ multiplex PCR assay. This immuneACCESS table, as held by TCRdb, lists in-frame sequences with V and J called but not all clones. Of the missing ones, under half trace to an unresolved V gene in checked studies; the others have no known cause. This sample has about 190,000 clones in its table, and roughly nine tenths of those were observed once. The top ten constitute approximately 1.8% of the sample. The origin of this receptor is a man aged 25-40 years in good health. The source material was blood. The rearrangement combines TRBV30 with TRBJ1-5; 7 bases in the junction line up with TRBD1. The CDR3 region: CAWSLQGGWAYSNQPQHF. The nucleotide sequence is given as TGTGCCTGGAGCCTCCAGGGGGGGTGGGCTTATAGCAATCAGCCCCAGCATTTT.